This T cell receptor (beta chain) was recovered during a study of cytotoxic CD8 clonotypes in ibrutinib-treated CLL. Background on the study: The subjects consisted of approximately twelve relapsed/refractory and about 14 treatment-naive individuals, with some 18 IGHV unmutated. Results showed approximately 25 partial and 2 complete responses; following median roughly 68 months, approximately 14 remained remitted, roughly twelve advanced.

The CDR3 covers 14 residues. The V and J ends lost 7 bases and 0 bases respectively, with 10 bases between them. Germline V gene data show CDR1 as MDHEN and CDR2 as SYDVKM. Deep sequencing aimed at 1 in 200,000 to 1 in 1 million T cells' resolution. Sequencing used immunoSEQ multiplex PCR; TCRdb keeps in-frame clones, though not all of them. The profile shows tens of thousands of clones, approximately 54% of them singletons. The authors obtained approximately 2.1 micrograms of genomic DNA from cryopreserved PBMCs for TCR beta libraries. Sample: PBMCs, taken after 12 months of ibrutinib treatment. The receptor comes from a human donor with chronic lymphocytic leukemia. V gene TRBV28 combines with J gene TRBJ2-1; D unresolved. Here the CDR3 reads CASTGTSSYNEQFF. CDR3 sequence (DNA): TGTGCCAGCACGGGTACGAGCTCCTACAATGAGCAGTTCTTC. The full variable domain, rest sourced from reference TRBV28 and TRBJ2-1, is DVKVTQSSRYLVKRTGEKVFLECVQDMDHENMFWYRQDPGLGLRLIYFSYDVKMKEKGDIPEGYSVSREKKERFSLILESASTNQTSMYLCASTGTSSYNEQFFGPGTRLTVL.